This TCR beta chain was documented in a study of cytomegalovirus exposure and HLA in healthy donors. Whole-study results and caveats: Later, an analysis found that common viral pathogens appeared to be linked with several of the most significant clusters. Some segments of the V type, notably TRBV6-2 and TRBV6-3, were excluded as indistinguishable.

At the time of sampling, donors were nominally healthy, though unrecorded immune exposures were likely. Primers: 60 Vbeta forward and 13 Jbeta reverse. The authors' processing: Roughly 11 million shared chains were among around 78 million unique TCR beta chains counted in a later analysis. The repertoire was sequenced with immunoSEQ multiplex PCR; TCRdb's copy has only in-frame clones and lacks some. V and J calls and clone size are copied from that table; D and trimming were computed from the DNA. This sample has roughly 200,000 clones, with around 81% found just once. A note on this clone: The target antigen is unknown.

Per the germline V gene, CDR1 is SGHDN and CDR2 is FVKESK. The length of the CDR3 is 15 residues. Deletions cut 2 bases from V and 5 bases from J, with 16 bases between. The chain is built from TRBV14 and TRBJ2-7, with a tentative D call TRBD1 (5 bases). The sample taken for sequencing was PBMCs. This clonotype was sampled from a man in his thirties or forties in good health and CMV-seronegative. The CDR3 DNA follows: TGTGCCAGCAGCCAAACTGGGGCAGGGAACGACGAGCAGTACTTC. It specifies CASSQTGAGNDEQYF.